This T cell receptor beta chain was obtained from a study of T cells in narcolepsy. Whole-study results and caveats: Healthy controls reportedly lacked the autoreactive clonotypes serially found in patients' blood.

TCRdb's table, derived via immunoSEQ multiplex PCR, lists solely in-frame clones and lacks some. The data hold about 32,000 clones, with over 70% observed a single time. About this clone: The target antigen is unknown.

Germline V lookup: CDR1 SNHLY, CDR2 FYNNEI. This CDR3 spans 14 amino acids. Trimming left V 8 bases short and J 3 bases short, with 13 bases between. The sequenced sample was memory (CD45RA-) CD4+ T cells from blood. The chain combines TRBV2 with TRBJ2-2; D tentatively fits TRBD1 or TRBD2 (5 bases each). The TCR originated in a human donor in good health. The CDR3 reads CASGRRGDTGELFF. The CDR3 DNA reads TGTGCCAGCGGTCGCCGAGGGGACACCGGGGAGCTGTTTTTT. Complete variable domain (other parts from reference TRBV2 and TRBJ2-2): EPEVTQTPSHQVTQMGQEVILRCVPISNHLYFYWYRQILGQKVEFLVSFYNNEISEKSEIFDDQFSVERPDGSNFTLKIRSTKLEDSAMYFCASGRRGDTGELFFGEGSRLTVL.